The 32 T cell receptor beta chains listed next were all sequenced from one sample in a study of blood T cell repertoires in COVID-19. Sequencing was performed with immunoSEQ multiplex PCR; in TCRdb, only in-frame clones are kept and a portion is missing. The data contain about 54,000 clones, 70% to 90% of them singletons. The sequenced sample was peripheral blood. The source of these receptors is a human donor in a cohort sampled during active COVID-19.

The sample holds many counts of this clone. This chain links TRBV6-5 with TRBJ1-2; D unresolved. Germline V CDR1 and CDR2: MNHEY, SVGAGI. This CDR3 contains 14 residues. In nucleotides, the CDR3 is TGTGCTACCCGGGCGGGTGTCCAAGGCTATGGCTACACCTTC. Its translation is CATRAGVQGYGYTF.

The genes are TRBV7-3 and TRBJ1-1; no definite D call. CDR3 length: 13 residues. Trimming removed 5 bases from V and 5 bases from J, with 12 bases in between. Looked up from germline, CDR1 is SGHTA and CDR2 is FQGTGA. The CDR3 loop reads CASSPNSWTEAFF. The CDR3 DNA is TGTGCCAGCAGCCCTAATAGTTGGACTGAAGCTTTCTTT.

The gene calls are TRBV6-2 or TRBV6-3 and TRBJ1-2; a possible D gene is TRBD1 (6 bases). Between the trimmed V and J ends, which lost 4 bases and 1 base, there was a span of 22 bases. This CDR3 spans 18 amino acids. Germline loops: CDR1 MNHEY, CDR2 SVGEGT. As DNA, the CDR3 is TGTGCCAGCAGTTTTATTCCGGATTCCAGGGGCATTAACTATGGCTACACCTTC. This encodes CASSFIPDSRGINYGYTF.

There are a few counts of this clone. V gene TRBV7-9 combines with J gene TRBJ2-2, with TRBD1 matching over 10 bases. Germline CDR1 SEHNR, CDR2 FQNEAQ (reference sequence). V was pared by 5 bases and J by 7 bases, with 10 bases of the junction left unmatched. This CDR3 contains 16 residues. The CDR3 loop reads CASSPSGTGAVGELFF. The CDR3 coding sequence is TGTGCCAGCAGCCCCTCCGGGACAGGGGCTGTCGGGGAGCTGTTTTTT.

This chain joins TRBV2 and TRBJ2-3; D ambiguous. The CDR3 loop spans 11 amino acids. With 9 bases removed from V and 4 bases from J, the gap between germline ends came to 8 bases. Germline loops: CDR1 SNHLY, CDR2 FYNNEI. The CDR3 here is CASKEADTQYF. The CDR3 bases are TGTGCCAGTAAAGAGGCAGATACGCAGTATTTT.

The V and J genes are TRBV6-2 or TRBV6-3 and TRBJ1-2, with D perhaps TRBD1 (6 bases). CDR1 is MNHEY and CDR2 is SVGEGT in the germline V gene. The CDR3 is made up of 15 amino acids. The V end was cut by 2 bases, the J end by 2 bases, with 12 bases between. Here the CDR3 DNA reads TGTGCCAGCAGTTACGCCAGGGGACCCAACTATGGCTACACCTTC. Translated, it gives CASSYARGPNYGYTF.

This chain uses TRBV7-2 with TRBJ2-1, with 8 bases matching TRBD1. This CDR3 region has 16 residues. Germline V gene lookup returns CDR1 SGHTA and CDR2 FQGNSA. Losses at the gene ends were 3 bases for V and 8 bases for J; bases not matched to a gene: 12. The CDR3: CASSFRPGGGGDEQFF. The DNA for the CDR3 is TGTGCCAGCAGCTTCCGTCCAGGGGGCGGTGGTGATGAGCAGTTCTTC.

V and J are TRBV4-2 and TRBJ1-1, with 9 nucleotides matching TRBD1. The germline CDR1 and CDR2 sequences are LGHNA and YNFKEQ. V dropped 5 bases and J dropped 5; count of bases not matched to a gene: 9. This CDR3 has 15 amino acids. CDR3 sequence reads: CASSVPGQGETEAFF. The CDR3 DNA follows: TGTGCCAGCAGCGTTCCGGGACAGGGAGAAACTGAAGCTTTCTTT.

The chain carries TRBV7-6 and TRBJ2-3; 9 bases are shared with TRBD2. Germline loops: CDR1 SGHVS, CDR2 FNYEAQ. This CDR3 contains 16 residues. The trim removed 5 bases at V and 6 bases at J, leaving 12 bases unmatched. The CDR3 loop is CASSPSSGALGDTQYF. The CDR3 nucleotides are TGTGCCAGCAGCCCTTCTAGCGGGGCCTTAGGCGATACGCAGTATTTT.

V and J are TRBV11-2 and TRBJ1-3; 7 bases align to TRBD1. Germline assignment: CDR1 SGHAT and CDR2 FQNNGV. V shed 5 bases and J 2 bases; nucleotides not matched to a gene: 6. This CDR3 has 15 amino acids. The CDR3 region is CASSTSTGAGNTIYF. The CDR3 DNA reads TGTGCCAGCAGCACCTCTACAGGGGCTGGAAACACCATATATTTT.

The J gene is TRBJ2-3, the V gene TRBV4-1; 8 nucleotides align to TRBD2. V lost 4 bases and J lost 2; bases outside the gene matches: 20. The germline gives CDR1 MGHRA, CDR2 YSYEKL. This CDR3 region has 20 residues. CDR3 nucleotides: TGCGCCAGCAGCCCGGCACTAAGCGGGGGCTCCACAACATACACAGATACGCAGTATTTT. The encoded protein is CASSPALSGGSTTYTDTQYF.

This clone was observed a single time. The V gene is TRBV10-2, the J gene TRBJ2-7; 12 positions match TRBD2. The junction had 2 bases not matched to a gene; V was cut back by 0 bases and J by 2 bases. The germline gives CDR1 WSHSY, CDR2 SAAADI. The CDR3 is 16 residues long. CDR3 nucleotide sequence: TGCGCCAGCAGTGAGTCCCCTAGCGGGGGGGCCTACGAGCAGTACTTC. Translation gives CASSESPSGGAYEQYF.

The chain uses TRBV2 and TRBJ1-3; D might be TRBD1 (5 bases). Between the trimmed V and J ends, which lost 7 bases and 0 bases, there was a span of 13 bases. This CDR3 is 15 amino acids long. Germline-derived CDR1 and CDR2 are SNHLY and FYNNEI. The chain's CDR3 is CASTGSGHSGNTIYF. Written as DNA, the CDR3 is TGTGCCAGCACCGGTTCAGGACACTCTGGAAACACCATATATTTT.

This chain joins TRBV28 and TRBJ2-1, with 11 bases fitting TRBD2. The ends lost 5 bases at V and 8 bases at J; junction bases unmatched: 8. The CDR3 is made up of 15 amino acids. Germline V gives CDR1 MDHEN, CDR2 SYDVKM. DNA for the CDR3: TGTGCCAGCAGTCCGAGACTAGCGGGGATGCATGAGCAGTTCTTC. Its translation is CASSPRLAGMHEQFF.

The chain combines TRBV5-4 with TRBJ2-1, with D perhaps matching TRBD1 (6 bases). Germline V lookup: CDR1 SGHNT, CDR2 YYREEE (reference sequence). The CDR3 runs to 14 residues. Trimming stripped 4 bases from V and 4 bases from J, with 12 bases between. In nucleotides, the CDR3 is TGTGCCAGCAGCCTGAGGGGGAATTACAATGAGCAGTTCTTC. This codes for CASSLRGNYNEQFF.

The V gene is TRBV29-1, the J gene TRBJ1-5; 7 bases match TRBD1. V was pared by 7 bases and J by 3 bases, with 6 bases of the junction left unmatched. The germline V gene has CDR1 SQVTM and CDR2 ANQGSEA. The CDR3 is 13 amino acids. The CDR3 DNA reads TGCAGCGCCCGGGACAGCCTCAATCAGCCCCAGCATTTT. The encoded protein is CSARDSLNQPQHF.

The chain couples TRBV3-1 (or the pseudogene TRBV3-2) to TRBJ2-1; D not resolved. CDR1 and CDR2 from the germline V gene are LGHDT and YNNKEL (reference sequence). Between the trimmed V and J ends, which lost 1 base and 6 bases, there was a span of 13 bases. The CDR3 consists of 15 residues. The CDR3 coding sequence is TGTGCCAGCAGCCAAGCCGCGGCAGTACGCAATGAGCAGTTCTTC. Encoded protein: CASSQAAAVRNEQFF.

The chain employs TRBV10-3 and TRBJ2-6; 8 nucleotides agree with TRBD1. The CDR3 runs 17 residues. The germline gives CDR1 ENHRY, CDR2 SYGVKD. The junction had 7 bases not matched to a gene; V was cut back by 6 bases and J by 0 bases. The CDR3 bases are TGTGCCATCAGGAAGGGACAGGCGAACTCTGGGGCCAACGTCCTGACTTTC. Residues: CAIRKGQANSGANVLTF.

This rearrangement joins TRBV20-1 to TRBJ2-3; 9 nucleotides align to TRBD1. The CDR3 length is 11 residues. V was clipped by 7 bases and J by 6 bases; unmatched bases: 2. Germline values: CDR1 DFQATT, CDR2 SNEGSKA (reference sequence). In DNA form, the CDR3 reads TGCAGTGGAGACAGGGGGGATACGCAGTATTTT. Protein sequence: CSGDRGDTQYF.

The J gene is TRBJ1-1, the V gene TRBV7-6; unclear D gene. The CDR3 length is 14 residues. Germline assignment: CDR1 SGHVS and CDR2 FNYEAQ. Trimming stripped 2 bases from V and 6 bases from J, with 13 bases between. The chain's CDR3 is CASSLSGLRAEAFF. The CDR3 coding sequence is TGTGCCAGCAGCTTATCTGGCTTGAGGGCTGAAGCTTTCTTT.

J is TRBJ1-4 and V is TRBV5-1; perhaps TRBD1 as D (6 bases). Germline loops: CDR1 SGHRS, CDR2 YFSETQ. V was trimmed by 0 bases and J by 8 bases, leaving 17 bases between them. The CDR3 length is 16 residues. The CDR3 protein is CASSLALGGVMEKLFF. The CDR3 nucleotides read TGCGCCAGCAGCTTGGCCCTAGGGGGGGTAATGGAAAAACTGTTTTTT.

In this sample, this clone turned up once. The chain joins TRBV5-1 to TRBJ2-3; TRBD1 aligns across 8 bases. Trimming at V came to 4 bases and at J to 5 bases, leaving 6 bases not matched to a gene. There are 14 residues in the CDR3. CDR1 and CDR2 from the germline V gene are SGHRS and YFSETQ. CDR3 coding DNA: TGCGCCAGCAGCCCTGGACAGGGTGGAGATACGCAGTATTTT. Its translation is CASSPGQGGDTQYF.

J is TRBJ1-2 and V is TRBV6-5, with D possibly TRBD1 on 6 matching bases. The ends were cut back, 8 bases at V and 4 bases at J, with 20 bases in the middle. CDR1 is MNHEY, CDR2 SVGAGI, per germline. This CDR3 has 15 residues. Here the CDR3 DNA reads TGTGCCAGCGGCTCTACAGGGAGTTTTGGCTATGGCTACACCTTC. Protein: CASGSTGSFGYGYTF.

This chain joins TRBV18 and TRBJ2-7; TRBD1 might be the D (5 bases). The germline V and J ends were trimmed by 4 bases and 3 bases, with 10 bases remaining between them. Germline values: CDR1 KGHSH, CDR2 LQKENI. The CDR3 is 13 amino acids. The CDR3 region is CASSRGRDYEQYF. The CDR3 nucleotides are TGTGCCAGCTCACGCGGCAGGGACTACGAGCAGTACTTC.

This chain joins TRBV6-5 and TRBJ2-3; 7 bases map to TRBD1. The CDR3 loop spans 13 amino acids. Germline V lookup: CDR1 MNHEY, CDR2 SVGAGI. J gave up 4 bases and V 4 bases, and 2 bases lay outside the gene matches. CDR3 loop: CASSFTGADTQYF. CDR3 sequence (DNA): TGTGCCAGCAGTTTTACAGGGGCAGATACGCAGTATTTT.

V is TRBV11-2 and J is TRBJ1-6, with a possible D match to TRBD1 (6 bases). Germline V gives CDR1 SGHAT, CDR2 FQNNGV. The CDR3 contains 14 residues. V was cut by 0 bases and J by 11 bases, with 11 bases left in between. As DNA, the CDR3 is TGTGCCAGCAGCTTAGAGGTGTCAGGGGCACCCCTCCACTTT. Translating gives CASSLEVSGAPLHF.

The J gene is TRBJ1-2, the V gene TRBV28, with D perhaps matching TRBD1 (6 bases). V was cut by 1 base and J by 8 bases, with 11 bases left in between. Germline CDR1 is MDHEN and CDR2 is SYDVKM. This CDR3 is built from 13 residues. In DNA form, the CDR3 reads TGTGCCAGCAGTTTATCGACAGGACGGGGCTACACCTTC. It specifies CASSLSTGRGYTF.

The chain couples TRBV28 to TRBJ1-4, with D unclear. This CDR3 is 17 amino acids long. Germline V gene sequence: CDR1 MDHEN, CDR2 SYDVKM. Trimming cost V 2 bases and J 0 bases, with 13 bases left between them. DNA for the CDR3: TGTGCCAGCAGTTTAGAGCGAGGCGGGGCAACTAATGAAAAACTGTTTTTT. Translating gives CASSLERGGATNEKLFF.

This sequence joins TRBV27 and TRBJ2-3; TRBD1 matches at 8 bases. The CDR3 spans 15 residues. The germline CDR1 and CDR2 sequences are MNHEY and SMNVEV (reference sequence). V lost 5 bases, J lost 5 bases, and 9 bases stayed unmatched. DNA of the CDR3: TGTGCCAGCAGTCTAGGGGACAGGATGTTAGATACGCAGTATTTT. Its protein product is CASSLGDRMLDTQYF.

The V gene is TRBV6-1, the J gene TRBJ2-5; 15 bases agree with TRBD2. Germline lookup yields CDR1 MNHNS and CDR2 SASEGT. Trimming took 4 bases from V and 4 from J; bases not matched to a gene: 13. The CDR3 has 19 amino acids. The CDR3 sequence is CASSVGSGLAGGSGETQYF. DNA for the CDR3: TGTGCCAGCAGTGTAGGGTCGGGACTAGCGGGGGGATCCGGAGAGACCCAGTACTTC.

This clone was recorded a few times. The CDR3 here is CASSRGLNSPLHF. In DNA, the CDR3 is TGTGCCAGCAGTAGGGGACTTAATTCACCCCTCCACTTT. J is TRBJ1-6 and V is TRBV6-5; tentative D call: TRBD1 (5 bases). Germline V gene sequence: CDR1 MNHEY, CDR2 SVGAGI. Trimming took 5 bases from V and 6 from J, leaving 8 bases between them. This CDR3 comprises 13 residues.

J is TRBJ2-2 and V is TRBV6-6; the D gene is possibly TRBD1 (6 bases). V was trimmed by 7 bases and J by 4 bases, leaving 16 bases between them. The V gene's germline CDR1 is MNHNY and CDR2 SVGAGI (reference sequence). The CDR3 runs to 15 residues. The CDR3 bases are TGTGCCAGCACTAAAGGAAAGGGGGTCACCGGGGAGCTGTTTTTT. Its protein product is CASTKGKGVTGELFF.